A selection of T cell receptor beta chains follows, all from one sample in a study of T cells in Graves' hyperthyroidism and ophthalmopathy. TCRdb reprocessed the multiplex PCR reads via MiXCR and lists one record per CDR3 protein. This sample has fewer than 110,000 distinct CDR3 sequences, with roughly 44% found just once. The sequencing input was blood. Receptor source: a man aged 40-55 years with Graves' hyperthyroidism. Both conserved end residues are part of each CDR3. The D gene is left open where the match is weak. The size entry is marked missing in some rows and otherwise reads once, few, many or a size class.

CDR3aa: CSASMNTEAFF
CDR3nt: TGCAGTGCTAGTATGAACACTGAAGCTTTCTTT
d_gene: -
abundance: many
j_gene: TRBJ1-1
v_gene: TRBV20-1

CDR3aa: CASSLDGASGYTF
CDR3nt: TGTGCCAGCAGCCTCGACGGAGCCAGCGGCTACACCTTC
d_gene: -
abundance: medium-sized
j_gene: TRBJ1-2
v_gene: TRBV7-9

CDR3aa: CASRAGWTYEQYF
CDR3nt: TGCGCCAGCAGAGCGGGGTGGACCTACGAGCAGTACTTC
d_gene: TRBD2
abundance: once
j_gene: TRBJ2-7
v_gene: TRBV5-1

CDR3aa: CASSEPGTHYGQPQHF
CDR3nt: TGTGCCAGCAGTGAACCTGGCACTCATTACGGTCAGCCCCAGCATTTT
d_gene: -
abundance: many
j_gene: TRBJ1-5
v_gene: TRBV2

CDR3aa: CASGGSYSGNTIYF
CDR3nt: TGTGCCAGCGGAGGGTCCTACTCTGGAAACACCATATATTTT
d_gene: -
abundance: -
j_gene: TRBJ1-3
v_gene: TRBV19

CDR3aa: CSARDGLGLVNSPLHF
CDR3nt: TGCAGTGCTAGAGATGGTTTAGGGCTGGTTAATTCACCCCTCCACTTT
d_gene: -
abundance: many
j_gene: TRBJ1-6
v_gene: TRBV20-1

CDR3aa: CASSYVLYGYTF
CDR3nt: TGTGCCAGCAGTTACGTCCTCTATGGCTACACCTTC
d_gene: -
abundance: many
j_gene: TRBJ1-2
v_gene: TRBV6-6

CDR3aa: CASTSRGGRTEAFF
CDR3nt: TGTGCCAGCACCTCCCGTGGGGGGAGGACTGAAGCTTTCTTT
d_gene: -
abundance: -
j_gene: TRBJ1-1
v_gene: TRBV7-2

CDR3aa: CAWELVEEGTQYF
CDR3nt: TGTGCCTGGGAATTGGTCGAAGAGGGGACCCAGTACTTC
d_gene: -
abundance: few
j_gene: TRBJ2-5
v_gene: TRBV30

CDR3aa: CASSSRDRGTEQYF
CDR3nt: TGTGCCAGCAGCTCCCGGGACAGGGGGACCGAGCAGTACTTC
d_gene: TRBD1
abundance: -
j_gene: TRBJ2-7
v_gene: TRBV7-9

CDR3aa: CAGSRTQGLSGNTIYF
CDR3nt: TGTGCTGGCAGCCGGACTCAGGGTCTCTCTGGAAACACCATATATTTT
d_gene: -
abundance: -
j_gene: TRBJ1-3
v_gene: TRBV7-2

CDR3aa: CASSFRRDGSTYEQYF
CDR3nt: TGTGCCAGCAGCTTTCGTCGGGACGGTTCCACCTACGAGCAGTACTTC
d_gene: -
abundance: many
j_gene: TRBJ2-7
v_gene: TRBV11-1

CDR3aa: CASIDPGQKGEKLFF
CDR3nt: TGTGCCAGCATCGATCCGGGCCAAAAAGGTGAAAAACTGTTTTTT
d_gene: -
abundance: many
j_gene: TRBJ1-4
v_gene: TRBV6-6

CDR3aa: CASSDRTRGQCQPQHF
CDR3nt: TGCGCCAGCAGTGACAGAACCAGGGGGCAGTGCCAGCCCCAGCATTTT
d_gene: TRBD1
abundance: -
j_gene: TRBJ1-5
v_gene: TRBV10-1

CDR3aa: CAAGVVDTQYF
CDR3nt: TGTGCCGCGGGAGTGGTAGATACGCAGTATTTT
d_gene: TRBD2
abundance: -
j_gene: TRBJ2-3
v_gene: TRBV28

CDR3aa: CASSFGSDSEAFF
CDR3nt: TGTGCCAGCAGCTTTGGCTCGGACAGTGAAGCTTTCTTT
d_gene: -
abundance: -
j_gene: TRBJ1-1
v_gene: TRBV7-8

CDR3aa: CASSLGTGDTYEQYF
CDR3nt: TGTGCCAGCAGCCTCGGGACAGGGGATACCTACGAGCAGTACTTC
d_gene: TRBD1
abundance: -
j_gene: TRBJ2-7
v_gene: TRBV7-9

CDR3aa: CASSSSLAARGGELFF
CDR3nt: TGTGCCAGCAGCTCCTCCCTAGCGGCCAGGGGCGGGGAGCTGTTTTTT
d_gene: -
abundance: many
j_gene: TRBJ2-2
v_gene: TRBV11-2

CDR3aa: CASSVGTGDTGELFF
CDR3nt: TGTGCCAGCAGTGTTGGGACAGGGGACACCGGGGAGCTGTTTTTT
d_gene: TRBD1
abundance: -
j_gene: TRBJ2-2
v_gene: TRBV6-1

CDR3aa: CASSYGTAPNQPQHF
CDR3nt: TGTGCCAGCAGTTACGGGACGGCGCCGAATCAGCCCCAGCATTTT
d_gene: -
abundance: -
j_gene: TRBJ1-5
v_gene: TRBV6-1

CDR3aa: CASSQGGDTYNEQFF
CDR3nt: TGTGCCAGCAGCCAAGGGGGGGACACCTACAATGAGCAGTTCTTC
d_gene: -
abundance: many
j_gene: TRBJ2-1
v_gene: TRBV9

CDR3aa: CASSILAGGVRGYGYTF
CDR3nt: TGTGCCAGTAGTATACTAGCGGGGGGCGTTCGAGGCTATGGCTACACCTTC
d_gene: -
abundance: -
j_gene: TRBJ1-2
v_gene: TRBV19

CDR3aa: CSANEGAYGYTF
CDR3nt: TGCAGTGCTAATGAGGGGGCCTATGGCTACACCTTC
d_gene: TRBD1
abundance: many
j_gene: TRBJ1-2
v_gene: TRBV20-1

CDR3aa: CASSPGSWQANTGELFF
CDR3nt: TGTGCCAGCAGCCCAGGCTCTTGGCAGGCGAACACCGGGGAGCTGTTTTTT
d_gene: -
abundance: -
j_gene: TRBJ2-2
v_gene: TRBV11-2

CDR3aa: CASSPTAQETQYF
CDR3nt: TGTGCCAGCTCGCCTACTGCGCAAGAGACCCAGTACTTC
d_gene: -
abundance: many
j_gene: TRBJ2-5
v_gene: TRBV18

CDR3aa: CASSMVIAGLNEQFF
CDR3nt: TGTGCCAGTAGTATGGTAATAGCGGGGCTCAATGAGCAGTTCTTC
d_gene: TRBD2
abundance: many
j_gene: TRBJ2-1
v_gene: TRBV19

CDR3aa: CASRTPTGTNTEAFF
CDR3nt: TGTGCCAGCAGAACACCGACAGGAACGAACACGGAAGCTTTCTTT
d_gene: -
abundance: -
j_gene: TRBJ1-1
v_gene: TRBV5-8

CDR3aa: CSAGWYEGFNEQYF
CDR3nt: TGCAGTGCTGGCTGGTATGAAGGTTTCAATGAGCAGTACTTC
d_gene: -
abundance: -
j_gene: TRBJ2-7
v_gene: TRBV20-1

CDR3aa: CSARDLVNTEAFF
CDR3nt: TGCAGTGCTAGAGATCTGGTGAACACTGAAGCTTTCTTT
d_gene: -
abundance: many
j_gene: TRBJ1-1
v_gene: TRBV20-1

CDR3aa: CASSRAGDYGYTF
CDR3nt: TGTGCCAGCAGCAGGGCAGGGGACTATGGCTACACCTTC
d_gene: -
abundance: -
j_gene: TRBJ1-2
v_gene: TRBV9

CDR3aa: CASSPGQVGQPQHF
CDR3nt: TGTGCCAGCAGCCCTGGACAGGTGGGTCAGCCCCAGCATTTT
d_gene: TRBD1
abundance: many
j_gene: TRBJ1-5
v_gene: TRBV6-5

CDR3aa: CASSVTPGHLNTEAFF
CDR3nt: TGTGCCAGCAGTGTAACCCCGGGACACCTTAACACTGAAGCTTTCTTT
d_gene: -
abundance: many
j_gene: TRBJ1-1
v_gene: TRBV9

CDR3aa: CASRGQHYGYTF
CDR3nt: TGCGCCAGCAGGGGACAGCATTATGGCTACACCTTC
d_gene: TRBD1
abundance: many
j_gene: TRBJ1-2
v_gene: TRBV10-1

CDR3aa: CSLTPLPNEQFF
CDR3nt: TGCAGCTTAACTCCCCTCCCCAATGAGCAGTTCTTC
d_gene: -
abundance: -
j_gene: TRBJ2-1
v_gene: TRBV29-1

CDR3aa: CASSLSPTGNYGYTF
CDR3nt: TGTGCCAGCAGCTTGTCCCCGACAGGGAACTATGGCTACACCTTC
d_gene: TRBD1
abundance: many
j_gene: TRBJ1-2
v_gene: TRBV12-3/TRBV12-4

CDR3aa: CASSLVGGRGHEKLFF
CDR3nt: TGTGCCAGCAGTTTAGTAGGGGGAAGGGGGCACGAAAAACTGTTTTTT
d_gene: TRBD1
abundance: many
j_gene: TRBJ1-4
v_gene: TRBV12-3/TRBV12-4

CDR3aa: CSARPSGEAFF
CDR3nt: TGCAGTGCTAGACCGTCAGGGGAAGCTTTCTTT
d_gene: -
abundance: -
j_gene: TRBJ1-1
v_gene: TRBV20-1

CDR3aa: CASSLGGDEQYF
CDR3nt: TGTGCCAGCAGCTTGGGGGGGGATGAGCAGTATTTT
d_gene: TRBD2
abundance: few
j_gene: TRBJ2-3
v_gene: TRBV7-9

CDR3aa: CASSYSNGQYYNEQFF
CDR3nt: TGTGCCAGCAGTTACTCGAACGGACAGTACTACAATGAGCAGTTCTTC
d_gene: -
abundance: many
j_gene: TRBJ2-1
v_gene: TRBV6-5

CDR3aa: CASSYKEEYEQYF
CDR3nt: TGTGCCAGCAGTTACAAAGAGGAGTACGAGCAGTACTTC
d_gene: -
abundance: many
j_gene: TRBJ2-7
v_gene: TRBV6-6

CDR3aa: CASSSLRAGYGYTF
CDR3nt: TGTGCCAGCAGCTCCCTGAGGGCAGGGTATGGCTACACCTTC
d_gene: -
abundance: -
j_gene: TRBJ1-2
v_gene: TRBV7-2

CDR3aa: CASSLNRVDEAFF
CDR3nt: TGTGCCAGTAGCCTCAACAGGGTCGATGAAGCTTTCTTT
d_gene: -
abundance: many
j_gene: TRBJ1-1
v_gene: TRBV19

CDR3aa: CASSVGTVSDEQFF
CDR3nt: TGTGCCAGCAGCGTAGGGACGGTTTCAGATGAGCAGTTCTTC
d_gene: -
abundance: many
j_gene: TRBJ2-1
v_gene: TRBV9

CDR3aa: CAGGVGDEQFF
CDR3nt: TGTGCCGGGGGGGTCGGGGATGAGCAGTTCTTC
d_gene: TRBD2
abundance: -
j_gene: TRBJ2-1
v_gene: TRBV10-3

CDR3aa: CAISGDSYSYEQYF
CDR3nt: TGTGCCATCAGTGGGGACAGTTACTCCTACGAGCAGTACTTC
d_gene: TRBD1
abundance: -
j_gene: TRBJ2-7
v_gene: TRBV10-3

CDR3aa: CASSPKGQGRAGQYF
CDR3nt: TGTGCCAGCAGCCCCAAGGGCCAGGGACGAGCGGGGCAGTACTTC
d_gene: -
abundance: -
j_gene: TRBJ2-7
v_gene: TRBV7-3

CDR3aa: CASSPYLKMNTEAFF
CDR3nt: TGTGCCAGCAGCCCCTATCTCAAGATGAACACTGAAGCTTTCTTT
d_gene: -
abundance: many
j_gene: TRBJ1-1
v_gene: TRBV5-8